The rows below give T cell receptor beta chains drawn from one sample of a study of blood T cell repertoires in COVID-19. The method was immunoSEQ multiplex PCR; TCRdb's version includes in-frame clones alone and lacks a portion of them. This sample has about 220,000 clones; around 83% occur once, and the top ten carry about 10%. Source material: peripheral blood. The receptors were gathered from a man in his fifties with active or convalescent COVID-19. The CDR3 runs from the conserved cysteine through the conserved F or W. D genes are given only for firm matches. The size field is filled for only some rows; it gives once, few, many or a size class.

>NA|TRBJ1-1|NA|TRBV5-1
CASSEPNTEAFF
TGCGCCTCCTCGGAGCCTAACACTGAAGCTTTCTTT
>NA|TRBJ1-1|NA|TRBV28
CASSLEGSTEAFF
TGTGCCAGCAGTTTGGAGGGAAGCACTGAAGCTTTCTTT
>TRBD1|TRBJ2-7|NA|TRBV4-2
CASSLSGQGYEQYF
TGTGCCAGCAGCCTTTCGGGACAGGGATACGAGCAGTACTTC
>TRBD1|TRBJ2-7|NA|TRBV10-3
CASGAGTGEYEQYF
TGTGCCAGCGGGGCCGGGACAGGGGAATACGAGCAGTACTTC
>NA|TRBJ2-1|NA|TRBV7-2
CASSDTYNEQFF
TGTGCCAGCAGTGACACCTACAATGAGCAGTTCTTC
>NA|TRBJ1-4|NA|TRBV5-5
CASSLASQGYIGKLFF
TGTGCCAGCAGCTTGGCCTCTCAGGGATACATTGGAAAACTGTTTTTT
>NA|TRBJ2-5|NA|TRBV21-1
CASSKARSREGQETQYF
TGTGCCAGCAGCAAAGCAAGGAGCAGGGAGGGCCAAGAGACCCAGTACTTC
>NA|TRBJ1-3|NA|TRBV7-2
CASSTGKGTIYF
TGTGCCAGCAGCACAGGGAAGGGGACCATATATTTT
>NA|TRBJ1-2|NA|TRBV7-9
CAGSRVQYGYTF
TGTGCCGGGTCCCGGGTCCAGTATGGCTACACCTTC
>TRBD1|TRBJ1-2|NA|TRBV27
CASSRRAGQGDYGYTF
TGTGCCAGCAGCCGCCGAGCGGGCCAGGGGGACTATGGCTACACCTTC
>TRBD2|TRBJ2-7|once|TRBV28
CASRGLGGNEQYF
TGTGCCAGCAGGGGACTCGGGGGGAACGAGCAGTACTTC
>NA|TRBJ1-2|NA|TRBV7-8
CASSLVPGTNYGYTF
TGTGCCAGCAGCTTAGTTCCAGGAACTAACTATGGCTACACCTTC
>NA|TRBJ1-2|NA|TRBV29-1
CSVVYGSGGGYTF
TGCAGCGTTGTCTACGGGTCGGGGGGCGGCTACACCTTC
>NA|TRBJ1-2|NA|TRBV12-3/TRBV12-4
CASSPARYGYTF
TGTGCCAGCAGCCCCGCCCGGTATGGCTACACCTTC
>NA|TRBJ2-5|NA|TRBV18
CASSPLSQETQYF
TGTGCCAGCTCACCATTATCTCAAGAGACCCAGTACTTC
>NA|TRBJ1-2|NA|TRBV9
CASSVADGRGVGYTF
TGTGCCAGCAGCGTAGCGGACGGCAGGGGTGTTGGCTACACCTTC
>TRBD1|TRBJ2-1|NA|TRBV15
CATSYLQGPRNEQFF
TGTGCCACCAGCTATTTACAGGGGCCGCGGAATGAGCAGTTCTTC
>NA|TRBJ2-7|NA|TRBV18
CASSPGQDHYEQYF
TGTGCCAGCTCACCTGGGCAGGATCACTACGAGCAGTACTTC
>NA|TRBJ2-5|few|TRBV18
CASSPQTGGQTQYF
TGTGCCAGCTCACCACAGACGGGGGGCCAGACCCAGTACTTC
>NA|TRBJ2-7|NA|TRBV6-6
CASSLTRYEQYF
TGTGCCAGCAGTCTCACTAGGTACGAGCAGTACTTC
>TRBD2|TRBJ2-1|NA|TRBV29-1
CSVARWGGDEQFF
TGCAGCGTCGCTCGGTGGGGGGGAGATGAGCAGTTCTTC
>NA|TRBJ2-1|few|TRBV10-3
CAISESGGLEQFF
TGTGCCATCAGTGAGTCTGGGGGACTTGAGCAGTTCTTC
>TRBD1|TRBJ2-1|NA|TRBV7-6
CASSLMAWDRGRINEQFF
TGTGCCAGCAGCCTAATGGCCTGGGACAGGGGGCGAATAAATGAGCAGTTCTTC
>NA|TRBJ2-5|NA|TRBV7-2
CASSKARETQYF
TGTGCCAGCAGCAAAGCTCGAGAGACCCAGTACTTC
>TRBD2|TRBJ2-3|NA|TRBV28
CASSPSLAGVTDTQYF
TGTGCCAGCAGCCCATCTCTAGCGGGAGTGACAGATACGCAGTATTTT
>NA|TRBJ2-7|NA|TRBV18
CASSPNELAASSYEQYF
TGTGCCAGCTCACCGAACGAGCTGGCGGCTAGCTCCTACGAGCAGTACTTC
>TRBD1|TRBJ1-2|NA|TRBV3-1/TRBV3-2
CASSPGGLGYGYTF
TGTGCCAGCAGCCCAGGGGGTTTGGGATATGGCTACACCTTC
>NA|TRBJ2-5|NA|TRBV6-2/TRBV6-3
CASSNLVGTQYF
TGTGCCAGCAGTAACTTGGTCGGGACCCAGTACTTC
>NA|TRBJ2-5|NA|TRBV28
CASSPAQGGETQYF
TGTGCCAGCAGCCCGGCACAGGGAGGGGAGACCCAGTACTTC
>NA|TRBJ2-5|NA|TRBV5-1
CASSFGVGETQYF
TGCGCCAGCAGCTTCGGGGTTGGGGAGACCCAGTACTTC
>TRBD2|TRBJ2-1|NA|TRBV4-2
CASSQDRRGLAGSYNEQFF
TGTGCCAGCAGCCAAGATCGTCGGGGACTAGCGGGCTCCTACAATGAGCAGTTCTTC
>NA|TRBJ2-2|NA|TRBV7-7
CASSLMSAGELFF
TGTGCTAGCAGCTTAATGTCGGCCGGGGAGCTGTTTTTT
>NA|TRBJ1-6|NA|TRBV12-3/TRBV12-4
CASSNLFPWLLHF
TGTGCCAGCAGTAACCTTTTCCCATGGCTCCTCCACTTT
>NA|TRBJ1-5|NA|TRBV7-8
CASSLGYIGGNQPQHF
TGTGCCAGCAGCTTAGGTTATATCGGGGGCAATCAGCCCCAGCATTTT
>NA|TRBJ2-2|NA|TRBV6-1
CASSEWGANTGELFF
TGTGCCAGCAGTGAATGGGGAGCGAACACCGGGGAGCTGTTTTTT
>NA|TRBJ2-7|NA|TRBV7-3
CASSATGTESYEQYF
TGTGCCAGCAGCGCAACCGGGACTGAGTCCTACGAGCAGTACTTC
>NA|TRBJ2-5|NA|TRBV12-3/TRBV12-4
CASSFWREETQYF
TGTGCCAGCAGTTTCTGGAGGGAAGAGACCCAGTACTTC
>NA|TRBJ2-5|NA|TRBV11-3
CASSPNGETQYF
TGTGCCAGCAGCCCGAACGGGGAGACCCAGTACTTC
>TRBD1|TRBJ2-4|NA|TRBV6-5
CASSYRDRENIQYF
TGTGCCAGCAGTTATAGGGACAGGGAGAACATTCAGTACTTC
>NA|TRBJ2-2|NA|TRBV9
CASSGRDTKFTGELFF
TGTGCCAGCAGCGGCCGGGACACTAAGTTCACCGGGGAGCTGTTTTTT
>NA|TRBJ2-7|NA|TRBV4-3
CASSQDHGVREQYF
TGCGCCAGCAGCCAAGATCACGGGGTTCGTGAGCAGTACTTC
>TRBD1|TRBJ1-2|NA|TRBV7-2
CASSLDRGNYGYTF
TGTGCCAGCAGCTTGGACAGGGGTAACTATGGCTACACCTTC
>NA|TRBJ2-5|NA|TRBV11-3
CASSLGGGLQETQYF
TGTGCCAGCAGCTTAGGGGGGGGGCTCCAAGAGACCCAGTACTTC
>NA|TRBJ1-3|once|TRBV28
CASSRGGASGNTIYF
TGTGCCAGCAGCCGTGGGGGGGCCTCTGGAAACACCATATATTTT
>TRBD2|TRBJ2-4|NA|TRBV2
CASRGTSGGQNIQYF
TGTGCCAGCCGGGGGACTAGCGGGGGACAAAACATTCAGTACTTC
>TRBD1|TRBJ1-2|once|TRBV28
CASGNPRDRGRGYTF
TGTGCCAGCGGAAATCCCCGGGACAGGGGGCGCGGCTACACCTTC
>TRBD2|TRBJ2-1|NA|TRBV28
CAKGGEAGGSGNEQFF
TGTGCCAAGGGTGGAGAAGCGGGAGGTTCGGGGAATGAGCAGTTCTTC
>NA|TRBJ2-7|once|TRBV5-1
CASSLGLRDTVYEQYF
TGCGCCAGCAGCTTGGGCCTCCGGGACACTGTATACGAGCAGTACTTC
>NA|TRBJ1-1|NA|TRBV18
CASSPKDSLILGGTEAFF
TGTGCCAGCTCACCGAAGGACAGCCTCATCCTAGGGGGCACTGAAGCTTTCTTT